This T cell receptor beta chain was captured by sequencing in a study of control samples from healthy donors and cancer patients. Produced via immunoSEQ multiplex PCR; TCRdb's table is partial and in-frame only. The top ten clones hold roughly 25% of a sample with tens of thousands of clones, roughly 94% of them seen once. V lost 6 bases, J lost 3 bases, and 15 bases lay in between. This CDR3 has 16 amino acids. Germline V lookup: CDR1 LGHDT, CDR2 YNNKEL (reference sequence). Sequenced material: blood. This TCR derives from a man aged 60-69 years in good health. The V and J genes are TRBV3-1 (or the pseudogene TRBV3-2) and TRBJ2-6, with D possibly being TRBD2 (5 bases). Written as DNA, the CDR3 is TGTGCCAGCAGGTTTTTACGGGGTAGTGGGGCCAACGTCCTGACTTTC. As protein: CASRFLRGSGANVLTF.